Detailed here is one T cell receptor (gamma chain). Its recognized antigen is unknown. This clone may be a read error of a much larger clone one base away. This same CDR3 is encoded by further DNA sequences in the sample. This record belongs to a study of intestinal T cells in coeliac disease (dated by TCRdb to about 2020). Turning to the overall study: In the TRG cohort, coeliac patients were much younger than controls, with a mean age of 16.0 years compared with about 55 years. The TCR-delta (TRD) cohort comprised duodenal biopsies from around 10 coeliac disease patients and around 10 non-coeliac controls. A second, larger TCR-gamma (TRG) cohort comprised duodenal biopsies from some 36 coeliac disease patients and under 25 non-coeliac controls.

The CDR3 numbers 15 residues from cysteine through phenylalanine. The sequence is cut down to CDR3 DNA, 45 bases in frame from base 1. CDR1 and CDR2 are read off the germline V gene (reference sequence) as GITISATS and ISYDGTV. The investigation overall reported the following: Age was significantly different between the coeliac and control groups, but splitting the analysis by age did not give a significant classification. There was no way to tell repeated CDR3 amino acid sequences apart from PCR duplicates. All 22 biopsies in training were correctly classified by TRD kmer-based clustering, and a leave-one-out accuracy of roughly 89% was reported. FFPE-derived DNA was found to be relatively degraded, and loss of a proportion of TCR sequences in each sample was likely caused by this degradation. Of some 54 biopsies, around 51 (about 94%) were correctly classified by TRG clustering, and a leave-one-out accuracy of approximately 87% was reported.

The library was obtained by multiplex PCR. Sequencing relied on an Ion Torrent PGM. TRG repertoires were amplified from around 0.2 ug of biopsy DNA using the LymphoTrack kit, whose primers carry Illumina adapters. TRG amplicons were purified with AMPure XP beads, quantified on a 2100 Bioanalyzer, and pooled equimolarly. Sequencing of TRG libraries was performed on an Ion PGM instrument. The paper's processing steps were these. Reads in which more than 10% of nucleotides fell below the per-patient third-quartile quality score were removed with FastX. Reads were aligned with IMGT/HighV-QUEST to assign V, D and J genes, identify CDR3 regions and assess functionality. Sequences were converted to amino acids, and every sequence predicted to be non-functional was removed. CDR3s were split into kmers, with and without positional annotation; kmer frequencies underwent PCA, and samples were clustered using all 1023 combinations of PCs 1-10. Leave-one-out cross-validation was used to validate the classification, with parameters re-optimised on the remaining samples in each round. Using the vegan R package, Shannon diversity was calculated from repeated random subsamples whose size matched the lowest read count. TCRdb called clones from the public reads with CATT, and repeated DNA sequences were later combined into one row. Clone size and V and J calls follow TCRdb, not the original study. This sample has about 630 gamma-chain clones in its table, and around 47% of those were observed once. The leading ten clones occupy 18% of the sample.

For each case, genomic DNA was extracted from ten 5-um FFPE scrolls with the QIAamp DNA FFPE tissue kit. Fully anonymised formalin-fixed paraffin-embedded duodenal biopsies surplus to diagnostic needs were used to test TCR repertoire-based classification of coeliac disease. The V and J genes are TRGV9 and TRGJ1 or TRGJ2. The clonotype was recovered from a human donor with celiac disease. Sequenced material: a duodenal biopsy. The CDR3 corresponds to CALWEVSRFYYKKLF. Here is the DNA: TGCGCCTTGTGGGAGGTGAGTAGGTTTTATTATAAGAAACTCTTT.